This TCR beta chain appears in the sequencing data of a study of PD-1 blockade in classical Hodgkin lymphoma. Study overall: The nivolumab dose that patients received was 3 mg/kg, given intravenously every 2 weeks. Study-wide points: Why the repertoires differ is still unclear, perhaps disease activity or prior therapy.

Time point specified: cycle 4 day 1 (C4D1), after 5 to 7 weeks of nivolumab. Autologous stem cell transplantation was followed by relapse in every patient, and brentuximab vedotin exposure varied. Patients showed best responses of complete response, partial response or progressive disease. The data were produced by immunoSEQ multiplex PCR, yet TCRdb's version contains in-frame clones alone and is incomplete. The profile shows some 58,000 clones, about 90% of them singletons. The CDR3 consists of 14 residues. The germline V and J ends were trimmed by 4 bases and 7 bases, with 15 bases remaining between them. CDR1 SGDLS and CDR2 YYNGEE come from the germline V gene. As regards this clone: Its cognate antigen is unknown.

This TCR was sampled from a human donor with classical Hodgkin lymphoma. The specimen comprised peripheral blood mononuclear cells (PBMCs), sampled before the fourth cycle of nivolumab. This rearrangement joins TRBV9 to TRBJ1-3, with D unclear. CDR3 loop: CASSPRGEGNTIYF. The CDR3 DNA follows: TGTGCCAGCAGCCCCCGGGGTGAGGGCAACACCATATATTTT. Supplemented by reference TRBV9 and TRBJ1-3, the full variable domain reads DSGVTQTPKHLITATGQRVTLRCSPRSGDLSVYWYQQSLDQGLQFLIQYYNGEERAKGNILERFSAQQFPDLHSELNLSSLELGDSALYFCASSPRGEGNTIYFGEGSWLTVV.